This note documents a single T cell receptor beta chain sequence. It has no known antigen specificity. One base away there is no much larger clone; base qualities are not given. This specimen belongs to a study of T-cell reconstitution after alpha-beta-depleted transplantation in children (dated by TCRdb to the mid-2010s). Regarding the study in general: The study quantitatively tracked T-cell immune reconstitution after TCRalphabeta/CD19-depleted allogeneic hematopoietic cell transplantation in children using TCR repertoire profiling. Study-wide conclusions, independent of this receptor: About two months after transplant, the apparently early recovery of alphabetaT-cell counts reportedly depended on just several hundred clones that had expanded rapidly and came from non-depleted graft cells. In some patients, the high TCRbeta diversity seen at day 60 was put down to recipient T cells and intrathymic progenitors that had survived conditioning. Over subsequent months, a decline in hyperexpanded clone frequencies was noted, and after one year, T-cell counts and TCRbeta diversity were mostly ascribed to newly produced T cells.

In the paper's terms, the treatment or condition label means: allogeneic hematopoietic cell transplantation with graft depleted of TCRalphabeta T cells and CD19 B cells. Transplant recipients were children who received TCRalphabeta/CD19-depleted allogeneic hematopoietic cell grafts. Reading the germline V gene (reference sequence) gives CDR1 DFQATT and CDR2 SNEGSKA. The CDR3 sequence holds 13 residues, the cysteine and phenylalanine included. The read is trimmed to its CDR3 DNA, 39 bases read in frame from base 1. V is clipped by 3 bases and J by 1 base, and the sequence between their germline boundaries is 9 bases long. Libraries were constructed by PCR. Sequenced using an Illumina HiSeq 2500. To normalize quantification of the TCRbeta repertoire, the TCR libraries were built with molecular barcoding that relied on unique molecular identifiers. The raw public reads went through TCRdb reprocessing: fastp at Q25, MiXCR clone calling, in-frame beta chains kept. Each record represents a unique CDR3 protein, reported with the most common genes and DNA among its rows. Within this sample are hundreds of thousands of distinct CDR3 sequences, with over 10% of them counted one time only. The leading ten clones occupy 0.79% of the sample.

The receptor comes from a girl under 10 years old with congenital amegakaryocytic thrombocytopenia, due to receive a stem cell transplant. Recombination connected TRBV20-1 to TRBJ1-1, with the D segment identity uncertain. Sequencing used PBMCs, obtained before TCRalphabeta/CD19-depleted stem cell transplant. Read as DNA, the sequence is TGCAGTGCTAGTCGCATCGGGAACACTGAAGCTTTCTTT. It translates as CSASRIGNTEAFF.